This record concerns one TCR beta chain sequence. This clonotype came up many times. It lacks a known antigen. Base qualities are not at hand, and no much larger clone is one base apart. This sample stems from a study of low-dose radiotherapy and immunotherapy resistance in tumors (dated by TCRdb to 2022 to 2024). As for the study more broadly: Cohort 1 received 0.5 Gy per fraction every 2 weeks, with a prescribed total PTV dose of 6.5 Gy. Intravenous cyclophosphamide at 200 mg/m2 was administered every two weeks, one day ahead of each radiation and immunotherapy administration. Patients were given nivolumab as a 240 mg flat dose every two weeks and ipilimumab at 1 mg/kg every six weeks, with both drugs delivered intravenously. Eight patients were included in the translational analysis, namely three from the first dose cohort plus the first five from the second dose cohort. Trial participants were not randomized into treatment groups. For Cohort 2, the dose was 1 Gy per fraction given every two weeks, adding up to 13 Gy in total across 26 weeks. Starting on cycle 1 day 1, patients took 300 mg of aspirin by mouth once a day for four cycles.

Instrument on record: Illumina HiSeq 2500. First-strand cDNA was synthesized using Superscript III and a set of TRAV- and TRBV-specific primers, so that both TCRalpha and TCRbeta chains were covered. An approximately 20-cycle PCR with Phusion amplified the TCRs, pairing a constant-region primer with the adapter that was attached to the V primers. Isolated mRNA was amplified with the MessageAmp II aRNA Amplification Kit, using a roughly 15-hour in vitro transcription at 37°C. mRNA for TCR sequencing was isolated with the Dynabeads mRNA DIRECT Purification Kit. Indexed Illumina adapters were added in a second approximately 26-cycle Phusion PCR, and the resulting products were purified with AMPure XP beads. In the source study's methods: Using custom Perl scripts, TCR sequences encoding the same protein were pooled, out-of-frame sequences were removed, and the abundance of each clonotype was computed. Any TCR sequence supported by only a single read was excluded from analysis. Shannon entropy, Gini index, clonality, richness, and the frequency of TCRs shared between repertoires were included as repertoire metrics. TCRdb cleaned the public reads at Q25 with fastp, built clones with MiXCR and kept in-frame beta chains. Rows are combined by CDR3 protein, so each entry shows the most common genes and DNA. The V and J calls and clone size come from TCRdb's table, not from the authors' own analysis. This sample comprises about 84,000 distinct CDR3 sequences, under 20% of them detected only once. The ten largest clones add up to approximately 1.3% of the sample.

The germline V gene (reference sequence) yields SGHNT for CDR1 and YYREEE for CDR2. Reading from cysteine to phenylalanine, the CDR3 counts 13 amino acids. Only the CDR3 portion is preserved as DNA: 39 bases, with reading frame beginning at the first base. V is clipped by 1 base and J by 8 bases, and the sequence between their germline boundaries is 9 bases long. According to the study, the label for this sample's time point signals: after trial treatment. Explained via the paper, the treatment or condition label denotes: LDRT plus nivolumab, ipilimumab, low-dose cyclophosphamide and aspirin (RACIN trial). Donors were enrolled in RACIN, a single-arm phase I dose-escalation trial combining nivolumab, ipilimumab, aspirin, low-dose cyclophosphamide and low-dose radiotherapy. Patients were eligible if they had advanced solid tumors that were TIL-negative.

In this chain, TRBV5-4 is recombined with TRBJ1-4; TRBD1 is perhaps the D gene, given 6 matching bases. The receptor's source is a male donor with prostate cancer. Sequencing used PBMCs, obtained after low-dose radiotherapy plus immunotherapy. The nucleotide sequence reads as follows: TGTGCCAGCAGCTTGCCGGGGGCAGAAAAACTGTTTTTT. This encodes CASSLPGAEKLFF.